Following are 25 T cell receptor beta chains from one sample sequenced in a study of blood T cell repertoires in COVID-19. Profiled with immunoSEQ multiplex PCR; TCRdb holds only in-frame clones, not every one. The repertoire consists of some 250,000 clones, with around 86% occurring once and the leading ten covering around 2.8%. The sequencing input was peripheral blood. Every receptor here comes from a woman in her twenties or thirties who had recovered from COVID-19.

The V gene is TRBV2, the J gene TRBJ2-1, with TRBD2 matching 11 bases. Germline CDR1 reads SNHLY; CDR2 reads FYNNEI. Trimming at V came to 9 bases and at J to 5 bases, leaving 6 bases not matched to a gene. This CDR3 contains 14 residues. CDR3 in DNA: TGTGCCAGACAAGTAGCGGGGGGGAACAATGAGCAGTTCTTC. It encodes CARQVAGGNNEQFF.

This chain joins TRBV7-9 and TRBJ2-7; a possible D gene is TRBD1 (5 bases). Germline assignment: CDR1 SEHNR and CDR2 FQNEAQ (reference sequence). The CDR3 is made up of 16 amino acids. Deletions cut 5 bases from V and 0 bases from J, with 17 bases between. CDR3 nucleotides: TGTGCCAGCAGCCCCCCGGACACCTGGAACTCCTACGAGCAGTACTTC. The encoded protein is CASSPPDTWNSYEQYF.

This chain uses TRBV7-9 with TRBJ1-2, with 7 bases identical to TRBD1. Per the germline V gene, CDR1 is SEHNR and CDR2 is FQNEAQ (reference sequence). Losses at the gene ends were 8 bases for V and 6 bases for J; bases not matched to a gene: 12. CDR3 length: 14 amino acids. The CDR3: CASSVSQGVDGYTF. CDR3 nucleotides: TGTGCCAGCTCCGTAAGTCAGGGGGTCGATGGCTACACCTTC.

This CDR3 is CASSIEVVLANTGELFF. The CDR3 bases are TGTGCCAGTAGTATAGAGGTGGTCCTAGCGAACACCGGGGAGCTGTTTTTT. The chain combines TRBV19 with TRBJ2-2, with D uncertain. Germline V lookup: CDR1 LNHDA, CDR2 SQIVND (reference sequence). This CDR3 has 17 residues. V lost 0 bases to trimming and J lost 0 bases, with 11 bases between them.

The chain carries TRBV6-2 or TRBV6-3 and TRBJ2-3, with TRBD2 matching over 7 bases. This CDR3 contains 16 residues. Germline V CDR1 and CDR2: MNHEY, SVGEGT. Trimming cost V 2 bases and J 0 bases; bases outside gene matches: 5. The CDR3 region has the DNA TGTGCCAGCAGTTACGTGTGGGGACTAAGCACAGATACGCAGTATTTT. Residues: CASSYVWGLSTDTQYF.

The V call is TRBV11-1, the J call TRBJ1-6; possibly TRBD1 for D (5 bases). Germline CDR1 SGHAT, CDR2 FQDESV (reference sequence). The germline V and J ends were trimmed by 5 bases and 5 bases, with 10 bases remaining between them. The CDR3 runs 14 residues. CDR3 protein: CASSTTENNSPLHF. The CDR3 DNA is TGTGCCAGCAGCACGACAGAAAATAATTCACCCCTCCACTTT.

This clone was found once. The chain couples TRBV3-1 (or the pseudogene TRBV3-2) to TRBJ2-3, with D hard to call. Germline V gene lookup returns CDR1 LGHDT and CDR2 YNNKEL (reference sequence). The V end was cut by 2 bases, the J end by 0 bases, with 9 bases between. The CDR3 runs to 15 residues. This CDR3 reads CASSQRWASTDTQYF. CDR3 nucleotide sequence: TGTGCCAGCAGCCAAAGGTGGGCTAGCACAGATACGCAGTATTTT.

The chain joins TRBV19 to TRBJ1-4, with TRBD1 matching 7 bases. Germline CDR1 is LNHDA and CDR2 is SQIVND (reference sequence). Unmatched junction bases numbered 7, after V lost 1 base and J lost 8 bases. This CDR3 is 15 amino acids long. CDR3 sequence: CASSIGRQGTEKLFF. CDR3 bases: TGTGCCAGTAGTATAGGACGACAGGGTACCGAAAAACTGTTTTTT. Using reference TRBV19 and TRBJ1-4 for the parts outside the CDR3, the full variable domain is DGGITQSPKYLFRKEGQNVTLSCEQNLNHDAMYWYRQDPGQGLRLIYYSQIVNDFQKGDIAEGYSVSREKKESFPLTVTSAQKNPTAFYLCASSIGRQGTEKLFFGSGTQLSVL.

The J gene is TRBJ2-7, the V gene TRBV3-1 (or the pseudogene TRBV3-2); D gene unclear. The CDR3 totals 14 residues. Between the trimmed V and J ends, which lost 0 bases and 0 bases, there was a span of 6 bases. Per the germline V gene, CDR1 is LGHDT and CDR2 is YNNKEL (reference sequence). Written as DNA, the CDR3 is TGTGCCAGCAGCCAAGATCCCTCCTCCTACGAGCAGTACTTC. This codes for CASSQDPSSYEQYF.

This sequence joins TRBV5-1 and TRBJ2-3; 7 bases fit TRBD1. Germline CDR1 and CDR2: SGHRS and YFSETQ. CDR3 length equals 16 residues. V gave up 6 bases and J gave up 0 bases; unmatched junction bases: 10. CDR3: CASNRLARGSTDTQYF. Written as DNA, the CDR3 is TGCGCCAGCAACCGACTGGCCAGGGGGAGCACAGATACGCAGTATTTT.

The gene calls are TRBV7-2 and TRBJ1-3, with D tentatively TRBD1 (6 bases). The CDR3 is 17 amino acids. Germline CDR1 reads SGHTA; CDR2 reads FQGNSA. Trimming left V 4 bases short and J 6 bases short, with 22 bases between. In nucleotides, the CDR3 is TGTGCCAGCAGCTATGGGCGACCGGGACCAGGGGTAAACACCATATATTTT. Translating it yields CASSYGRPGPGVNTIYF.

This chain links TRBV5-1 with TRBJ2-1; TRBD2 aligns across 8 bases. CDR3 size: 16 residues. Germline lookup yields CDR1 SGHRS and CDR2 YFSETQ. V was clipped by 0 bases and J by 6 bases; unmatched bases: 8. The CDR3 DNA reads TGCGCCAGCAGCTTGGTAGACGGGGGGGCCTTCAATGAGCAGTTCTTC. It yields the protein CASSLVDGGAFNEQFF.

V and J are TRBV6-5 and TRBJ1-6; D gene uncertain. The CDR3 sequence is 15 residues long. With 6 bases removed from V and 5 bases from J, the gap between germline ends came to 14 bases. CDR1 and CDR2 (germline): MNHEY, SVGAGI. DNA for the CDR3: TGTGCCAGCAGCTCCGCTGTAGAGAATAATTCACCCCTCCACTTT. This codes for CASSSAVENNSPLHF.

The chain links TRBV29-1 to TRBJ2-7, with a tentative D call TRBD2 (5 bases). The V end lost 6 bases, the J end lost 12 bases, and 15 bases lay between the germline ends. This CDR3 spans 10 amino acids. From germline, CDR1 is SQVTM and CDR2 ANQGSEA. CDR3 protein: CSVGDRWRYF. Written as DNA, the CDR3 is TGCAGCGTCGGGGATAGGTGGCGGTACTTC.

The sample holds one count of this clone. The chain links TRBV7-9 to TRBJ1-1; D gene ambiguous. Trimming shortened V by 5 bases and J by 0 bases, and 19 bases separated the two germline ends. The CDR3 has 17 residues. Germline CDR1 SEHNR, CDR2 FQNEAQ (reference sequence). CDR3 amino acids: CASSEPSWRHLNTEAFF. The DNA for the CDR3 is TGTGCCAGCAGCGAACCTTCGTGGCGACACCTGAACACTGAAGCTTTCTTT.

The chain is built from TRBV18 and TRBJ2-3, with 8 bases matching TRBD2. Germline V lookup: CDR1 KGHSH, CDR2 LQKENI. J lost 2 bases, V lost 4 bases, and 8 bases had no gene match. The CDR3 covers 16 residues. CDR3 residues: CASSRDERGYTDTQYF. In nucleotides, the CDR3 is TGTGCCAGCTCACGCGACGAGCGGGGGTACACAGATACGCAGTATTTT.

The chain couples TRBV5-1 to TRBJ2-3, with 9 bases that match TRBD1. J gave up 3 bases and V 9 bases, and 8 bases lay outside the gene matches. CDR3 size: 14 residues. Per germline, CDR1 SGHRS and CDR2 YFSETQ. In DNA form, the CDR3 reads TGCGCCACAGGATCGACAGGGGGAACAGATACGCAGTATTTT. Translated: CATGSTGGTDTQYF.

This sequence joins TRBV27 and TRBJ1-4; the match to TRBD1 covers 10 bases. This CDR3 is 16 amino acids long. The ends lost 6 bases at V and 8 bases at J; junction bases unmatched: 12. Per germline, CDR1 MNHEY and CDR2 SMNVEV (reference sequence). This CDR3 reads CASSPLPGQGQEKLFF. The CDR3 DNA sequence: TGTGCCAGCAGCCCCCTTCCGGGACAGGGGCAGGAAAAACTGTTTTTT.

J is TRBJ2-4 and V is TRBV4-1; tentative D call: TRBD2 (6 bases). Germline loops: CDR1 MGHRA, CDR2 YSYEKL. The length of the CDR3 is 17 residues. Between the trimmed V and J ends, which lost 1 base and 0 bases, there was a span of 13 bases. This CDR3 is CASSQVIADLAKNIQYF. The CDR3 nucleotides are TGCGCCAGCAGCCAAGTTATAGCGGACCTAGCCAAAAACATTCAGTACTTC.

The J gene is TRBJ2-7, the V gene TRBV19; the match to TRBD2 covers 7 bases. This CDR3 is 13 amino acids long. J was trimmed by 0 bases and V by 9 bases; bases with no gene match: 5. CDR1 and CDR2 (germline): LNHDA, SQIVND (reference sequence). The CDR3 sequence: CARSGVNSYEQYF. For the CDR3, the DNA is TGTGCCAGAAGCGGGGTCAACTCCTACGAGCAGTACTTC.

The CDR3 DNA reads TGTGCCACAACACAGGGGATATTGAACACTGAAGCTTTCTTT. It is translated as CATTQGILNTEAFF. This rearrangement joins TRBV19 to TRBJ1-1; TRBD1 matches 7 bases. This CDR3 has 14 residues. The germline V gene encodes CDR1 LNHDA and CDR2 SQIVND (reference sequence). V trimming: 10 bases; J trimming: 0 bases; junction bases outside the gene matches: 8. The variable domain in full, completed from reference TRBV19 and TRBJ1-1, reads DGGITQSPKYLFRKEGQNVTLSCEQNLNHDAMYWYRQDPGQGLRLIYYSQIVNDFQKGDIAEGYSVSREKKESFPLTVTSAQKNPTAFYLCATTQGILNTEAFFGQGTRLTVV.

This clone was counted a single time. The CDR3 bases are TGTGCCAGTAGTATAGATTTCCAGGGGGGAGAGACCCAGTACTTC. Translation gives CASSIDFQGGETQYF. The rearrangement joins TRBV19 to TRBJ2-5; perhaps TRBD1 as D (7 bases). Germline assignment: CDR1 LNHDA and CDR2 SQIVND (reference sequence). The CDR3 is 15 residues long. The V and J ends lost 0 bases and 4 bases respectively, with 12 bases between them.

V and J are TRBV3-1 (or the pseudogene TRBV3-2) and TRBJ2-3; possible D gene TRBD2, 5 bases. V gave up 0 bases and J gave up 9 bases, with 13 bases separating them. The CDR3 is 14 residues long. Germline V gene sequence: CDR1 LGHDT, CDR2 YNNKEL (reference sequence). The CDR3 sequence: CASSQDPHTGTQYF. The CDR3 coding sequence is TGTGCCAGCAGCCAAGACCCGCATACGGGGACGCAGTATTTT.

The J gene is TRBJ2-3, the V gene TRBV12-3 or TRBV12-4; D is possibly TRBD2 (6 bases). The V gene lost 6 bases and the J gene lost 2 bases, with 9 bases spanning the gap. The CDR3 extends over 13 amino acids. This CDR3 reads CASSRGITDTQYF. DNA for the CDR3: TGTGCCAGCAGCCGGGGGATCACAGATACGCAGTATTTT.

This chain uses TRBV21-1 with TRBJ1-3; TRBD1, as called in the table, went unchecked against the DNA. TRBV21-1 is deemed a pseudogene. This CDR3 contains 20 residues. The CDR3 spells CARGVRDNPLCGNSGNTIYF. The CDR3 DNA is TGTGCCAGGGGCGTGAGGGACAATCCGTTGTGCGGAAACTCTGGAAACACCATATATTTT.